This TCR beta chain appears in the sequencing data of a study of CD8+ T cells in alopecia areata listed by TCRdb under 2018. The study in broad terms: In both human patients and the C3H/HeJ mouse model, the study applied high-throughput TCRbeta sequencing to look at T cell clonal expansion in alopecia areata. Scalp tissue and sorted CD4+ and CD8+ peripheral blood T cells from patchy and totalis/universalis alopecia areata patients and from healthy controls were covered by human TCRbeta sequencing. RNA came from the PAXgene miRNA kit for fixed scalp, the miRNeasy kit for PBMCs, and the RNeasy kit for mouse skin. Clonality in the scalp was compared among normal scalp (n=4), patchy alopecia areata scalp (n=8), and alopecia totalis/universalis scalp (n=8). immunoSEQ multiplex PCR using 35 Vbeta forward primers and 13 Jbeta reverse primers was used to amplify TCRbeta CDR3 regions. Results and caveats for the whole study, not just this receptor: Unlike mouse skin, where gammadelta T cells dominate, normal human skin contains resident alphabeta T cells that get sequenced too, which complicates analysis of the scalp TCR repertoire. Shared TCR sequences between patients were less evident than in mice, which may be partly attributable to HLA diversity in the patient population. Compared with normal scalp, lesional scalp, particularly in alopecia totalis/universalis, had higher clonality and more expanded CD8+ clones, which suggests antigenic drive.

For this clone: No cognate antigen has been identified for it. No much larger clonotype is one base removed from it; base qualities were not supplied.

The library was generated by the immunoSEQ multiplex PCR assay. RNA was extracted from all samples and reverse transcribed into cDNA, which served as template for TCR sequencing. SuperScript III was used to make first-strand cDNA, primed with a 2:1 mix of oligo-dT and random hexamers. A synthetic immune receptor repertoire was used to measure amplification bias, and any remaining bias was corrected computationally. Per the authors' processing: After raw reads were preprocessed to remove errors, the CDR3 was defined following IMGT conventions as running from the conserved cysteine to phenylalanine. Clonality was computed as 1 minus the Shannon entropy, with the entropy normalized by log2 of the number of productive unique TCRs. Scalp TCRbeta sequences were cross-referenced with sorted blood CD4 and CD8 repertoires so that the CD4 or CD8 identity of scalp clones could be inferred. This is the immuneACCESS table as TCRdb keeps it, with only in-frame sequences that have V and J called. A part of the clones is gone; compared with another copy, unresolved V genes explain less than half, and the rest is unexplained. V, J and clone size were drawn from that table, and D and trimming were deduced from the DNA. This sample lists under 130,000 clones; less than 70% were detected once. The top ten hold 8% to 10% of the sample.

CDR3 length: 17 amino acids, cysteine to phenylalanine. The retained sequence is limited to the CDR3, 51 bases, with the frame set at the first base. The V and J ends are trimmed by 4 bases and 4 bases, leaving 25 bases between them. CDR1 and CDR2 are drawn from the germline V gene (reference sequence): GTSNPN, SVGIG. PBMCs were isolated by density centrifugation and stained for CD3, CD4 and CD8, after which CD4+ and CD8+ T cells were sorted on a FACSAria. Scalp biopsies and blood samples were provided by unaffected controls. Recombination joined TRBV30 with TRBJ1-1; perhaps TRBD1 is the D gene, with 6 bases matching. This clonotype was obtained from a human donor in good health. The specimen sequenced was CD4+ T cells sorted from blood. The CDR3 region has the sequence CAWKGYGRGGKATEAFF. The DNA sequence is TGTGCCTGGAAGGGTTATGGGCGAGGGGGGAAGGCCACTGAAGCTTTCTTT.